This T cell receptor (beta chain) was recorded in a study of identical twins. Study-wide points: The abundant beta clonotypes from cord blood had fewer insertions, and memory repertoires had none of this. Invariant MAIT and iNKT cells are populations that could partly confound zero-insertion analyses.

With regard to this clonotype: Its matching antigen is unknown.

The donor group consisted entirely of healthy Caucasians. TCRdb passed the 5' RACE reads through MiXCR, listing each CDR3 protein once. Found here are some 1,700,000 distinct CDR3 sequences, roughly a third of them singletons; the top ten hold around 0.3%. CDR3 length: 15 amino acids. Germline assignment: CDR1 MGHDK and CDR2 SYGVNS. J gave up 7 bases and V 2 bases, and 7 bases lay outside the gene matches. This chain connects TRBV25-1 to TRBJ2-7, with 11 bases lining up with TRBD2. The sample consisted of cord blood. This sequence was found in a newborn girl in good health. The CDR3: CASSELAGGRNEQYF. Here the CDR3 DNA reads TGTGCCAGCAGTGAACTAGCGGGAGGCCGTAATGAGCAGTACTTC.